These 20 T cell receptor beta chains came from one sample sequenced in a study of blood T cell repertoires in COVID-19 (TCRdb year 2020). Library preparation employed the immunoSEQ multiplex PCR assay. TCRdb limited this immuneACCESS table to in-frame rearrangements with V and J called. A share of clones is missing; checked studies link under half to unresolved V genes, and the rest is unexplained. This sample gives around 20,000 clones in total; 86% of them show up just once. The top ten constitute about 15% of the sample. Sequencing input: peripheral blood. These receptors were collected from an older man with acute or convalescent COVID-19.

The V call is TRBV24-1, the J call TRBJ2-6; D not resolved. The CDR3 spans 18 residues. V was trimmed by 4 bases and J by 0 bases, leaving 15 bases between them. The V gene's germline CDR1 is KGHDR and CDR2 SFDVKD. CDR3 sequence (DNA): TGTGCCACCAGTGACTCACCCGGAGAACCCTCTGGGGCCAACGTCCTGACTTTC. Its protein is CATSDSPGEPSGANVLTF.

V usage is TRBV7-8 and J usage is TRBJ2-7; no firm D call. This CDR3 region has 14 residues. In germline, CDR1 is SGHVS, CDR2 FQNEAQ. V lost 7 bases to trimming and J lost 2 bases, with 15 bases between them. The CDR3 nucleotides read TGTGCCAGCACCAATGTAGGCACTACCTACGAGCAGTACTTC. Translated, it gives CASTNVGTTYEQYF.

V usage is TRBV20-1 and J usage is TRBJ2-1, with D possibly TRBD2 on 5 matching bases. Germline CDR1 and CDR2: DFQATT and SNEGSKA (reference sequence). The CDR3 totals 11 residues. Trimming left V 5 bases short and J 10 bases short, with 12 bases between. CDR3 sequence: CSAEGDIEQFF. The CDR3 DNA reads TGCAGTGCTGAGGGCGACATAGAGCAGTTCTTC.

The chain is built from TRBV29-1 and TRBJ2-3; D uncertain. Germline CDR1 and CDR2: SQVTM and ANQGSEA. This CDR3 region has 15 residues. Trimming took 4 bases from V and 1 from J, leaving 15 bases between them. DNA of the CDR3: TGCAGCGTTGCTTCTCGCGTCGAGGGCACAGATACGCAGTATTTT. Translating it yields CSVASRVEGTDTQYF.

The CDR3 reads CASSSFRFSSYNEQFF. The CDR3, as DNA: TGTGCCAGCAGCTCCTTTCGCTTCAGCTCCTACAATGAGCAGTTCTTC. The chain carries TRBV7-8 and TRBJ2-1; no reliable D call. Trimming removed 4 bases at V and 0 bases at J, with 13 bases between. The CDR3 is made up of 16 amino acids. Germline CDR1 is SGHVS and CDR2 is FQNEAQ.

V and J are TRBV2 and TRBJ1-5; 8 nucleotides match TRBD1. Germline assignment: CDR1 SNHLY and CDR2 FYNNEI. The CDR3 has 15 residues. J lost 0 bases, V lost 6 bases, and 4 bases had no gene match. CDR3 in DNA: TGTGCCAGCAGGGACAGGGCATTTAGCAATCAGCCCCAGCATTTT. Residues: CASRDRAFSNQPQHF.

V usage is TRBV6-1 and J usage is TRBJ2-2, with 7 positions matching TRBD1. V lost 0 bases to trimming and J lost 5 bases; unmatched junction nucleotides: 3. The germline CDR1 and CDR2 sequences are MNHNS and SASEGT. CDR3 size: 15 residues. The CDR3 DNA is TGTGCCAGCAGTGAAGCAATACAGGGGACCGGGGAGCTGTTTTTT. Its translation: CASSEAIQGTGELFF.

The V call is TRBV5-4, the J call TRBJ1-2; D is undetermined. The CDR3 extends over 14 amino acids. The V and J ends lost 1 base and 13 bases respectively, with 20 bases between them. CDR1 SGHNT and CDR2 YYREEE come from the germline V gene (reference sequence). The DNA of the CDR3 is TGTGCCAGCAGCTTGAACTCACTTCCTTTTGAGGGCACCTTC. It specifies CASSLNSLPFEGTF.

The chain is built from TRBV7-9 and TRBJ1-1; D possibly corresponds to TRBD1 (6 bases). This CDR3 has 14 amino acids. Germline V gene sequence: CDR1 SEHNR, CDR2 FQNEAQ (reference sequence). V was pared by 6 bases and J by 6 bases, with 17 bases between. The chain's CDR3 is CASRHRAGLAEAFF. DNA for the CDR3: TGTGCCAGCAGACACAGGGCGGGTTTGGCTGAAGCTTTCTTT.

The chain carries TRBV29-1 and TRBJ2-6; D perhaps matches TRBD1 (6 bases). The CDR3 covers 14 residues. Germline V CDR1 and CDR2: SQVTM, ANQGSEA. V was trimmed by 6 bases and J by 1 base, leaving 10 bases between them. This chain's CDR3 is CSVFRGSGANVLTF. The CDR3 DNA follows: TGCAGCGTATTCAGGGGTTCTGGGGCCAACGTCCTGACTTTC. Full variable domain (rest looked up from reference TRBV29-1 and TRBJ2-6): SAVISQKPSRDICQRGTSLTIQCQVDSQVTMMFWYRQQPGQSLTLIATANQGSEATYESGFVIDKFPISRPNLTFSTLTVSNMSPEDSSIYLCSVFRGSGANVLTFGAGSRLTVL.

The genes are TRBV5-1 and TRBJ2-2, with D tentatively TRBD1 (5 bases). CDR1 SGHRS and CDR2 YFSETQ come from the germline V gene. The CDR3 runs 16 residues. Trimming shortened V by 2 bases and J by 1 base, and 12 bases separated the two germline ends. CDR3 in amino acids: CASSFLSTGNTGELFF. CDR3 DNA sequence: TGCGCCAGCAGCTTTCTTAGTACAGGGAACACCGGGGAGCTGTTTTTT.

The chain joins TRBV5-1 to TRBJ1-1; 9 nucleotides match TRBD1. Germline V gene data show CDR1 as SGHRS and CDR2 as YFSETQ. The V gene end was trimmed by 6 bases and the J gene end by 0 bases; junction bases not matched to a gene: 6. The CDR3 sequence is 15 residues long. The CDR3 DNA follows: TGCGCCAGCATTCGGACAGGGGCCATGAACACTGAAGCTTTCTTT. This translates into CASIRTGAMNTEAFF.

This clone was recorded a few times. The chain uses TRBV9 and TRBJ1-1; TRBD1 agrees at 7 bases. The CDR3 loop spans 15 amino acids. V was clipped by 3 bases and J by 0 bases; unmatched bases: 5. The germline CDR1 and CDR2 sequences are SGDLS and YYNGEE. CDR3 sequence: CASSAGDSMNTEAFF. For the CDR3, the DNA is TGTGCCAGCAGCGCTGGGGACAGCATGAACACTGAAGCTTTCTTT.

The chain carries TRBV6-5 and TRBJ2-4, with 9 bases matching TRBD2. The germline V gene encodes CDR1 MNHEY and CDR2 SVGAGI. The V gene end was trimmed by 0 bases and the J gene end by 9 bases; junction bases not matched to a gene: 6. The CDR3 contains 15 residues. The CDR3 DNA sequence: TGTGCCAGCAGTTACTCGACGCGGGAGGGGGGCATTCAGTACTTC. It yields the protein CASSYSTREGGIQYF.

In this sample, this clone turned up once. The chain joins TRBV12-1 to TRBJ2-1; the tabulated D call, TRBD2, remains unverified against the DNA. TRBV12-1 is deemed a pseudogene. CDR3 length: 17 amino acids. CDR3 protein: CASSFFGLAGGYNEQFF. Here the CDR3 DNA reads TGTGCCAGCAGCTTCTTTGGACTAGCGGGAGGGTACAATGAGCAGTTCTTC.

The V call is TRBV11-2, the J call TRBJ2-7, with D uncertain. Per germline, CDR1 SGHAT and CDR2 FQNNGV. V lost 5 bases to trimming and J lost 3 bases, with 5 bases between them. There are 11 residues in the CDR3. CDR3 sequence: CASSTSYEQYF. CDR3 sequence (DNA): TGTGCCAGCAGCACGAGCTACGAGCAGTACTTC.

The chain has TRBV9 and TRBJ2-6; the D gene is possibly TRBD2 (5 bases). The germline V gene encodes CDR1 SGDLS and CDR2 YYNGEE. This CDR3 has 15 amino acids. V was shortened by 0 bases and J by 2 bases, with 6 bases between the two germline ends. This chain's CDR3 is CASSVGGTGANVLTF. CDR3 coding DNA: TGTGCCAGCAGCGTAGGAGGGACTGGGGCCAACGTCCTGACTTTC.

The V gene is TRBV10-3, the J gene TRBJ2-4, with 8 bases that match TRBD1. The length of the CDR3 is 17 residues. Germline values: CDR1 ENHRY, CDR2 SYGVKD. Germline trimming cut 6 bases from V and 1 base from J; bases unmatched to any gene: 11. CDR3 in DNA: TGTGCCATCAGATCTGCCGGGACAGGTCTGGCCAAAAACATTCAGTACTTC. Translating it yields CAIRSAGTGLAKNIQYF.

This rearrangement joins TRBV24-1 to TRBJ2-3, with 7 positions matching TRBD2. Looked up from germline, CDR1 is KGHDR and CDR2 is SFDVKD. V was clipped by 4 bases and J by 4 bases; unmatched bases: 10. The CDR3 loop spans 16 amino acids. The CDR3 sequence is CATSDPISGTPDTQYF. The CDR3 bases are TGTGCCACCAGTGACCCTATAAGCGGGACCCCAGATACGCAGTATTTT.

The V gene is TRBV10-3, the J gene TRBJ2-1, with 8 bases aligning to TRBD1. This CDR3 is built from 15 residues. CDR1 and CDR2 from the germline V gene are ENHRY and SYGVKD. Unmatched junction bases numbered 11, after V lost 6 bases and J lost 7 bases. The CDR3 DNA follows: TGTGCCATCAGCCTCGGACAGGGAGGTGGGAATGAGCAGTTCTTC. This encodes CAISLGQGGGNEQFF.